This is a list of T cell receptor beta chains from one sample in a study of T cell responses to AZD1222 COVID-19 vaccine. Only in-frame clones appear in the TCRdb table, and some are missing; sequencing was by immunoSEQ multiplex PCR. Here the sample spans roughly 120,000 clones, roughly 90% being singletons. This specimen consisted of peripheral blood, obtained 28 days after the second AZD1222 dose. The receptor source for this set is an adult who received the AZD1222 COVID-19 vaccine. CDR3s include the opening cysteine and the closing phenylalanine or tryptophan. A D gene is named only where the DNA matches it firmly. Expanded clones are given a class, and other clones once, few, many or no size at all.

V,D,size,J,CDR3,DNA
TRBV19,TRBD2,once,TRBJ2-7,CASSKTTSGRAEQYF,TGTGCCAGTAGTAAGACGACTAGCGGGAGAGCCGAGCAGTACTTC
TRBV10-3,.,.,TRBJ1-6,CAISESGGAGSPLHF,TGTGCCATCAGTGAGTCTGGGGGGGCTGGGTCACCCCTCCACTTT
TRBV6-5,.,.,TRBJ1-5,CASSYGGGNQPQHF,TGTGCCAGCAGTTACGGGGGCGGCAATCAGCCCCAGCATTTT
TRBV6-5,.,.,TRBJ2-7,CASSPFSGVTYEQYF,TGTGCCAGCAGTCCTTTTTCGGGGGTAACCTACGAGCAGTACTTC
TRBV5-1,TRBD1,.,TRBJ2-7,CASSSLSGQGYEQYF,TGCGCCAGCAGCTCCCTATCTGGACAGGGCTACGAGCAGTACTTC
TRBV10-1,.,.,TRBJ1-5,CASSSSGFGQPQHF,TGCGCCAGCAGTTCTTCAGGGTTTGGCCAGCCCCAGCATTTT
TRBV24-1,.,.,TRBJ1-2,CATSEPDRKGGYTF,TGTGCCACCAGTGAGCCTGACCGAAAAGGCGGCTACACCTTC
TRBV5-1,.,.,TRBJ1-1,CASSLGQAASEAFF,TGCGCCAGCAGCTTGGGACAGGCCGCCTCTGAAGCTTTCTTT
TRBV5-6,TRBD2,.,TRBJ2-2,CASSSWTSGDDTGELFF,TGTGCCAGCAGCTCGTGGACTAGCGGGGATGACACCGGGGAGCTGTTTTTT
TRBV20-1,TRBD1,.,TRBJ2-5,CSASEDRGQLLETQYF,TGCAGTGCTAGTGAAGACAGGGGGCAACTATTGGAGACCCAGTACTTC
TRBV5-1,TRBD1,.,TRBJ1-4,CASRSAGGTNEKLFF,TGCGCCAGCAGATCCGCAGGGGGAACTAATGAAAAACTGTTTTTT
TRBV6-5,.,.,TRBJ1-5,CASSPGREQPQHF,TGTGCCAGCAGTCCAGGGAGGGAACAGCCCCAGCATTTT
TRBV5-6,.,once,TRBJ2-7,CASSSLIGVSSYEQYF,TGTGCCAGCAGTTCATTGATCGGGGTAAGCTCCTACGAGCAGTACTTC
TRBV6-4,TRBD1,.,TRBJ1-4,CASSEKGTVGGKLFF,TGTGCCAGCAGTGAGAAAGGGACAGTCGGAGGAAAACTGTTTTTT
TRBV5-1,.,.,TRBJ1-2,CASSLEGTRNYGYTF,TGCGCCAGCAGCTTGGAGGGGACCCGGAACTATGGCTACACCTTC
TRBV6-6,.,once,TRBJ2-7,CASSYDGKQYF,TGTGCCAGCAGTTACGACGGGAAGCAGTACTTC
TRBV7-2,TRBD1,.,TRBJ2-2,CASSLGDRRNTGELFF,TGTGCCAGCAGCTTAGGGGACAGAAGGAACACCGGGGAGCTGTTTTTT
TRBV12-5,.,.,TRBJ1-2,CASGPGGTSDYGYTF,TGTGCTAGTGGACCGGGCGGGACTTCAGACTATGGCTACACCTTC
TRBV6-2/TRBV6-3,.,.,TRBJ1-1,CASSQLNTEAFF,TGTGCCAGCAGTCAGTTGAACACTGAAGCTTTCTTT
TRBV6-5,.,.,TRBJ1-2,CARSNKQQRSYGYTF,TGTGCCAGAAGTAACAAGCAGCAGCGCTCCTATGGCTACACCTTC
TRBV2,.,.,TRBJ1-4,CASIEGRSNEKLFF,TGTGCCAGCATAGAGGGTCGGTCAAATGAAAAACTGTTTTTT
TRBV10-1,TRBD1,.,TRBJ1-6,CATSRQGTSPLHF,TGCGCCACATCAAGACAGGGAACCTCACCCCTCCACTTT
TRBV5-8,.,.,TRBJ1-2,CASSSIGGGYTF,TGTGCCAGCAGCTCCATTGGGGGAGGCTACACCTTC
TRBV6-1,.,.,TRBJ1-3,CASSEAFRGYSGNTIYF,TGTGCCAGCAGTGAAGCGTTTAGGGGGTACTCTGGAAACACCATATATTTT
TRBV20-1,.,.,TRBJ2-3,CSALGTDTQYF,TGCAGTGCTTTGGGCACAGATACGCAGTATTTT
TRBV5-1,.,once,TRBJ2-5,CASSSRGGQETQYF,TGCGCCAGCAGCTCGCGGGGTGGGCAAGAGACCCAGTACTTC
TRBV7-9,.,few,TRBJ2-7,CASSPLGQGGPYEQYF,TGTGCCAGCAGCCCCCTCGGGCAGGGGGGTCCCTACGAGCAGTACTTC
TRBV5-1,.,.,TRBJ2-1,CASSPADSYNEQFF,TGCGCCAGCAGTCCCGCGGACAGCTACAATGAGCAGTTCTTC
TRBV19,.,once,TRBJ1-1,CATRRALEGAFF,TGTGCCACAAGACGTGCCTTGGAGGGGGCTTTCTTT
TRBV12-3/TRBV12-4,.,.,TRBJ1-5,CASSSYYDQPQHF,TGTGCCAGCAGTTCCTATTATGATCAGCCCCAGCATTTT
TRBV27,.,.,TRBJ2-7,CASSLSWGVGNSYEQYF,TGTGCCAGCAGTTTATCTTGGGGAGTTGGGAATTCCTACGAGCAGTACTTC
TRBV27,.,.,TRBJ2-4,CASSFIGEAKNIQYF,TGTGCCAGCAGTTTTATAGGGGAAGCCAAAAACATTCAGTACTTC
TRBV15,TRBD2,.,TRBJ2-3,CATSRVGAGVGVTQYF,TGTGCCACCAGCAGAGTTGGGGCGGGAGTGGGGGTTACGCAGTATTTT
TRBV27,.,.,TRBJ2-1,CASSLGGDNEQFF,TGTGCCAGCAGTTTAGGAGGGGACAATGAGCAGTTCTTC
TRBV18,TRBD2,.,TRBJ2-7,CASSPPGEGDYEQYF,TGTGCCAGCTCACCACCGGGGGAGGGAGACTACGAGCAGTACTTC
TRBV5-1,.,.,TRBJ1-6,CASSLMDYNSPLHF,TGCGCCAGCAGCTTGATGGATTATAATTCACCCCTCCACTTT
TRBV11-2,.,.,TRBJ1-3,CASSLKPPGLSGNTIYF,TGTGCCAGCAGCTTAAAACCCCCCGGGCTCTCTGGAAACACCATATATTTT
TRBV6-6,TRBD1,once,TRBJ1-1,CASSFRQGPEAFF,TGTGCCAGCAGTTTTCGACAGGGCCCTGAAGCTTTCTTT
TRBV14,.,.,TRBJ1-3,CASSQRGAGAGNTIYF,TGTGCCAGCAGCCAGAGAGGTGCAGGGGCTGGAAACACCATATATTTT
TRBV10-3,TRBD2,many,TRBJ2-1,CATGGLAGEKSSYNEQFF,TGTGCCACCGGGGGACTAGCGGGAGAGAAGAGCTCCTACAATGAGCAGTTCTTC
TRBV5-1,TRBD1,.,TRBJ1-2,CASSLEGQGNGYTF,TGCGCCAGCAGCTTGGAGGGACAGGGCAATGGCTACACCTTC
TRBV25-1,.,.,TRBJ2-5,CASTPGVAQETQYF,TGTGCCAGCACCCCAGGGGTTGCCCAAGAGACCCAGTACTTC
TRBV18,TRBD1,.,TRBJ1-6,CASSPPGTGPLHF,TGTGCCAGCTCACCACCCGGGACAGGGCCCCTCCACTTT
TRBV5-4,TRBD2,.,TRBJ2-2,CASRALAGANTGELFF,TGTGCCAGCAGGGCGCTAGCGGGGGCGAACACCGGGGAGCTGTTTTTT
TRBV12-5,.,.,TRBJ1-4,CASGFISGYHEKLFF,TGTGCTAGTGGTTTCATTTCCGGGTACCATGAAAAACTGTTTTTT
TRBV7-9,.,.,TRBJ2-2,CASSFSTGELFF,TGTGCCAGCAGCTTCAGCACCGGGGAGCTGTTTTTT
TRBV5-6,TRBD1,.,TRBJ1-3,CASSLTGVNTIYF,TGTGCCAGCAGCTTGACAGGGGTAAACACCATATATTTT
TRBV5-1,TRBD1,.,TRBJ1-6,CASSSTTGGNSPLHF,TGCGCCAGCAGCTCGACGACAGGGGGGAATTCACCCCTCCACTTT
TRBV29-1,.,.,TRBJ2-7,CSVIPQGNYEQYF,TGCAGCGTTATCCCACAGGGAAACTACGAGCAGTACTTC